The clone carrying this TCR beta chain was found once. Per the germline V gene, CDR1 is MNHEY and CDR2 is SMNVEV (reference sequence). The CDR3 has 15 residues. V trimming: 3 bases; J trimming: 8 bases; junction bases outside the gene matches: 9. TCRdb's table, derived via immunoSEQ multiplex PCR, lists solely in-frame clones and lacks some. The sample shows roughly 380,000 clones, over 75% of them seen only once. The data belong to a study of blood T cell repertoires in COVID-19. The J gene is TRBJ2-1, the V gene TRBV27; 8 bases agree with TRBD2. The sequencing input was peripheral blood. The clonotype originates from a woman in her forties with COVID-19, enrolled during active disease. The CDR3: CASSLPGGPSDEQFF. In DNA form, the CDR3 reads TGTGCCAGCAGTTTGCCGGGAGGGCCGAGCGATGAGCAGTTCTTC.